This passage covers 5 T cell receptor beta chains from one sample sequenced in a study of cytomegalovirus exposure and HLA in healthy donors. 60 Vbeta and 13 Jbeta primers were used in PCR. Repertoires were generated with immunoSEQ multiplex PCR, while TCRdb's copy carries only in-frame clones and drops some. The sample shows 200,000 to 250,000 clones, 70% to 90% of them seen only once. Sequencing was done on a sample of PBMCs. The receptor source for this set is a girl aged 2 to 9 in good health and CMV-seronegative.

A few counts support this clone. The genes are TRBV5-1 and TRBJ2-1; 12 bases match TRBD2. This CDR3 has 15 residues. V gave up 3 bases and J gave up 8 bases; unmatched junction bases: 6. Germline V gene sequence: CDR1 SGHRS, CDR2 YFSETQ. This CDR3 reads CASSSHPSGRDEQFF. In DNA form, the CDR3 reads TGCGCCAGCAGCTCGCATCCTAGCGGGAGGGATGAGCAGTTCTTC.

The gene calls are TRBV5-8 and TRBJ1-5; no clear D gene. Germline-derived CDR1 and CDR2 are SGHTS and YDEGEE. Trimming removed 0 bases from V and 0 bases from J, with 10 bases in between. CDR3 length equals 16 residues. For the CDR3, the DNA is TGTGCCAGCAGCTTGGGCCAGGTCCGTAGCAATCAGCCCCAGCATTTT. The encoded protein is CASSLGQVRSNQPQHF.

The chain is built from TRBV2 and TRBJ1-2, with TRBD1 as a possible D gene (5 bases). Germline assignment: CDR1 SNHLY and CDR2 FYNNEI. V gave up 6 bases and J gave up 4 bases, with 9 bases separating them. The CDR3 length is 12 residues. CDR3 nucleotides: TGTGCCAGCAGCCGGCAGGGCTATGGCTACACCTTC. As protein: CASSRQGYGYTF. The whole variable domain, remainder taken from reference TRBV2 and TRBJ1-2, is EPEVTQTPSHQVTQMGQEVILRCVPISNHLYFYWYRQILGQKVEFLVSFYNNEISEKSEIFDDQFSVERPDGSNFTLKIRSTKLEDSAMYFCASSRQGYGYTFGSGTRLTVV.

J is TRBJ2-3 and V is TRBV7-9; 8 bases are shared with TRBD1. V shed 5 bases and J 3 bases; nucleotides not matched to a gene: 10. CDR3 length equals 16 residues. CDR1 is SEHNR, CDR2 FQNEAQ, per germline (reference sequence). CDR3 sequence (DNA): TGTGCCAGCAGCCAAACGAGACAGGGGCTTACAGATACGCAGTATTTT. Translated, it gives CASSQTRQGLTDTQYF.

The chain joins TRBV7-9 to TRBJ1-6; 7 bases align to TRBD1. The V gene's germline CDR1 is SEHNR and CDR2 FQNEAQ (reference sequence). The CDR3 contains 14 residues. J gave up 7 bases and V 5 bases, and 5 bases lay outside the gene matches. The CDR3 loop is CASSTGQRNSPLHF. In DNA form, the CDR3 reads TGTGCCAGCAGCACGGGACAGAGAAATTCACCCCTCCACTTT.